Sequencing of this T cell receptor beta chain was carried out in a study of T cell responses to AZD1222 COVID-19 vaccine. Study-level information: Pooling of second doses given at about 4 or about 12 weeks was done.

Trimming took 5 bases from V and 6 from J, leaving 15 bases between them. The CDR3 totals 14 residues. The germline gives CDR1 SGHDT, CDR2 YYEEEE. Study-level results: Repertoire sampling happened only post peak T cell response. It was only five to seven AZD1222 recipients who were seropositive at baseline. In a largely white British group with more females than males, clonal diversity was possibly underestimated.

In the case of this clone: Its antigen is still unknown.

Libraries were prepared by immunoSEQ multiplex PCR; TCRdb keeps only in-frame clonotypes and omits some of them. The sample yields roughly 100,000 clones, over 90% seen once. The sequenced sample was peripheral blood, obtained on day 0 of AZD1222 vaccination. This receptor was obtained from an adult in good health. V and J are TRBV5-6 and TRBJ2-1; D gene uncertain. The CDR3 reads CASSNMKQSNEQFF. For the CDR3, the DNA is TGTGCCAGCAGTAACATGAAACAGTCCAATGAGCAGTTCTTC.